What follows are 2 T cell receptor beta chains derived from one specimen sequenced in a study of cytomegalovirus exposure and HLA in healthy donors. It was with 60 Vbeta and 13 Jbeta primers that the PCR ran. The method was immunoSEQ multiplex PCR; TCRdb's version includes in-frame clones alone and lacks a portion of them. Counted here are tens of thousands of clones, around 73% occurring once; the ten biggest clones make up about 5.5%. The sample was PBMCs. Every receptor here comes from a man aged 50 or older in good health and CMV-seronegative.

J is TRBJ2-7 and V is TRBV30; TRBD2 agrees at 8 bases. This CDR3 has 15 amino acids. CDR1 GTSNPN and CDR2 SVGIG come from the germline V gene (reference sequence). The junction had 8 bases not matched to a gene; V was cut back by 2 bases and J by 2 bases. The CDR3 DNA sequence: TGTGCCTGGAGTCCTCTGACTAGCGCGGCCTACGAGCAGTACTTC. Protein sequence: CAWSPLTSAAYEQYF.

A few counts support this clone. J is TRBJ2-3 and V is TRBV2, with D possibly TRBD2 on 7 matching bases. V lost 6 bases and J 3 bases, leaving 19 bases between the germline ends. The germline V gene has CDR1 SNHLY and CDR2 FYNNEI. The CDR3 totals 16 residues. CDR3 loop: CASRRGGSTWTDTQYF. The DNA for the CDR3 is TGTGCCAGCAGGAGGGGGGGGAGTACATGGACAGATACGCAGTATTTT.